This TCR beta chain stems from a study of T-cell reconstitution after alpha-beta-depleted transplantation in children. Study-wide findings and caveats: After one year, T-cell counts and TCRbeta diversity mostly came from new T cells. About two months after transplant, alpha-beta T cells reportedly came from several hundred expanded graft clones.

TCRbeta library construction was performed incorporating unique molecular identifiers. MiXCR, applied by TCRdb to the PCR reads, yields one record per CDR3 protein. This sample has more than 500,000 distinct CDR3 sequences, with roughly an eighth found just once. About this clonotype: Its antigen is not known.

The V gene end was trimmed by 4 bases and the J gene end by 0 bases; junction bases not matched to a gene: 3. The CDR3 runs 14 residues. Germline V gene data show CDR1 as KGHSY and CDR2 as FQNENV. This receptor was identified in a female patient aged 2 to 10 who had a stem cell transplant for aplastic anemia, so the T cells may come from the graft donor. J is TRBJ2-7 and V is TRBV16; 7 bases line up with TRBD1. The sample in question was PBMCs, mostly from graft donor cells, obtained 180 days after TCRalphabeta/CD19-depleted stem cell transplant. CDR3 region: CASSPQGVSYEQYF. Written as DNA, the CDR3 is TGTGCCAGCAGCCCCCAGGGGGTCTCCTACGAGCAGTACTTC.